The T cell receptor (beta chain) described here comes from a study of T cells in Graves' hyperthyroidism and ophthalmopathy (dated by TCRdb to between 2017 and 2020). With respect to the entire study: Peripheral blood samples were taken at the time of initial diagnosis, prior to any treatment. TCR V-J signatures able to tell the groups apart were searched for in a discovery cohort of approximately 95 patients, of whom roughly 42 had Graves' ophthalmopathy and about 60 had stable Graves' hyperthyroidism. Whether ophthalmopathy could be predicted prospectively was tested in an independent validation cohort made up of 18 hyperthyroidism patients plus 17 patients who later progressed to ophthalmopathy. The roughly 100 discovery patients were randomly divided into training and test sets at a 7:3 ratio. In addition, the study compared T-cell repertoires in thyroid tissue and in blood from a handful of Graves' hyperthyroidism patients. After sampling, hyperthyroidism patients received methimazole starting at 30 mg daily, and ophthalmopathy patients received high-dose intravenous methylprednisolone. The paper reports TCR Vbeta CDR3 sequencing of 130 to 150 peripheral blood samples: under 45 ophthalmopathy, under 85 hyperthyroidism and 17 progressor patients. Here is what the overall study found, with its caveats: In validation, progression to ophthalmopathy was predicted by the model with roughly 71% sensitivity and around 76% specificity, a median of about 6.8 months before onset. In cross-validation, a model built on a 13 V-J signature told ophthalmopathy apart from stable hyperthyroidism with approximately 90% sensitivity and around 84% specificity, and in testing the same model reached 80%/75%. Sample size was not statistically predetermined, and investigators were not blinded to group allocation. Most expanded thyroid clonotypes (frequency above 0.001) were also found in blood, which suggests that blood repertoires may mirror thyroid immune responses.

Worth noting for this clonotype: Its target antigen remains unknown. Base qualities are not at hand, and no much larger clone is one base apart.

Graves' hyperthyroidism was defined as stable when no progression to ophthalmopathy occurred over 18 months of follow-up. Hyperthyroidism patients were newly diagnosed, had a disease duration of under 2 months, and were aged 18 to 65 years. Exclusion was applied to patients with uncontrolled infections, other autoimmune diseases, pregnancy or lactation. Diagnoses relied on clinical symptoms, serum thyroxine and TRAb, thyroid ultrasound and orbital computed tomography. PBMCs were isolated from about 10 ml of fresh peripheral blood by Ficoll-Paque density gradient centrifugation. Trizol reagent was used to extract total RNA, and RNA quality was then checked on an Agilent 2100 Bioanalyzer. The TCR beta CDR3 regions were amplified from RNA transcripts. A first-round RT-PCR of the TCR CDR3 used the HTBI primer set with the Qiagen OneStep RT-PCR kit. A second multiplex PCR round built the libraries, followed by size selection and purification. The libraries were sequenced on an Illumina HiSeq2000 using paired-end 100 bp reads. As for how the authors treated the data: SOAPnuke was used to process the raw data, with reads discarded if the reads contained adapters or uncalled bases, had a mean Phred below 15, or lacked an exact constant-primer or identifier match. High-quality paired reads were merged with COPE v1.2.5, and unique nucleotide sequences were defined as clonotypes. MiTCR v1.1 was used to align the clonotypes against IMGT TRBV, TRBD and TRBJ reference segments. Analysis was restricted to V-J combinations with a frequency above 0.0001, which covered approximately 99% of repertoires. A TCS score was defined as the ratio of F50 (clonal expansion) to E x V (chaos), with BLOSUM62-based TCRdist applied between CDR3 peptides within each V-J. Welch's t-statistics and random forest reduced fewer than 550 V-J features to about 12, which were used in a naive Bayes classifier (R e1071). The public reads were run again by TCRdb, first through fastp at Q25 and then through MiXCR, and only productive beta chains were kept. Rows with one shared CDR3 protein collapse into an entry with the most common genes and DNA. TCRdb assigned the V and J calls; the authors' analysis was not used. This sample comprises some 740,000 distinct CDR3 sequences, less than 15% of them detected only once. The ten most abundant clones make up 9.5% to 13% of the sample.

Germline trimming: 6 bases from V, 6 bases from J; junction bases outside gene matches: 9. The CDR3, cysteine through phenylalanine, is 15 amino acids long. CDR3 DNA only is kept here, 45 bases in frame from base 1. This chain is built from TRBV12-3 or TRBV12-4 and TRBJ2-7, and TRBD2 matches 12 of the central bases. The TCR sequence derives from a woman aged 18-29 years with Graves' hyperthyroidism. Specimen: blood. The sequence in DNA is TGTGCCAGCAGACAGCTAGCGGGAGGGCCCCTCGAGCAGTACTTC. This gives the protein CASRQLAGGPLEQYF.